These 15 T cell receptor beta chains came from one sample sequenced in a study of blood T cell repertoires in COVID-19 (dated by TCRdb to 2018 to 2020). The receptor library was made with the immunoSEQ multiplex PCR assay. TCRdb stores this immuneACCESS table with in-frame sequences only. Part of the clones is absent; in the studies checked, under half of the shortfall reflects unresolved V genes, and no reason is known for the rest. The table for this sample lists about 250,000 clones; around 86% of them were counted only once. The ten biggest clones cover approximately 1.7% of the sample. Material for sequencing was PBMCs or T cells enriched from blood (not recorded which). Receptors originate from a man aged 40-50 years who had recovered from COVID-19.

This rearrangement joins TRBV25-1 to TRBJ2-2; TRBD1 might be the D (6 bases). Germline-derived CDR1 and CDR2 are MGHDK and SYGVNS. The length of the CDR3 is 15 residues. Trimming removed 2 bases at V and 6 bases at J, with 13 bases between. DNA for the CDR3: TGTGCCAGCAGTGAAAACAGGGTTTTATCCGGGGAGCTGTTTTTT. Translating gives CASSENRVLSGELFF.

The chain uses TRBV28 and TRBJ1-4, with D perhaps matching TRBD1 (6 bases). The germline V and J ends were trimmed by 8 bases and 8 bases, with 18 bases remaining between them. The CDR3 length is 14 residues. Germline V gene lookup returns CDR1 MDHEN and CDR2 SYDVKM. Here the CDR3 reads CASYPPGEGEKLFF. CDR3 DNA: TGTGCCAGCTACCCACCAGGGGAAGGGGAAAAACTGTTTTTT.

CDR3 in amino acids: CASSLYSVNGQFF. CDR3 sequence (DNA): TGTGCCAGCAGTTTGTATTCTGTCAACGGGCAGTTCTTC. The chain carries TRBV28 and TRBJ2-1; no definite D call. V lost 3 bases and J lost 12, with 15 bases in between. The germline V gene encodes CDR1 MDHEN and CDR2 SYDVKM. The CDR3 is made up of 13 amino acids.

J is TRBJ1-3 and V is TRBV29-1, with TRBD1 as a possible D gene (6 bases). Looked up from germline, CDR1 is SQVTM and CDR2 is ANQGSEA. Deletions cut 4 bases from V and 0 bases from J, with 19 bases between. This CDR3 has 17 residues. The CDR3 loop is CSVGISGGQSSGNTIYF. The CDR3 DNA follows: TGCAGCGTTGGGATCTCGGGGGGGCAGAGCTCTGGAAACACCATATATTTT.

The chain joins TRBV10-3 to TRBJ2-1; no clear D gene. V was trimmed by 7 bases and J by 8 bases, leaving 21 bases between them. This CDR3 spans 15 amino acids. Germline assignment: CDR1 ENHRY and CDR2 SYGVKD. The CDR3 DNA reads as TGTGCCATCACCCCCTCCGTCAGTAGTGGGCATGAGCAGTTCTTC. This gives the protein CAITPSVSSGHEQFF.

The chain links TRBV28 to TRBJ2-7; 7 bases are a match to TRBD2. CDR3 length: 16 amino acids. The germline V gene has CDR1 MDHEN and CDR2 SYDVKM. Trimming took 3 bases from V and 0 from J; bases not matched to a gene: 8. CDR3: CASSFSSAGHSYEQYF. The CDR3 nucleotides read TGTGCCAGCAGTTTCTCTTCAGCGGGGCACTCCTACGAGCAGTACTTC.

This chain connects TRBV29-1 to TRBJ1-2, with no clear D. CDR1 SQVTM and CDR2 ANQGSEA come from the germline V gene. The CDR3 length is 15 residues. V lost 0 bases to trimming and J lost 9 bases, with 20 bases between them. CDR3 coding DNA: TGCAGCGTTGAAGATTCAGCAGCCGGGGTAAGGCGCTACACCTTC. The encoded protein is CSVEDSAAGVRRYTF.

This rearrangement joins TRBV28 to TRBJ2-1, with 9 bases that match TRBD1. V was clipped by 6 bases and J by 6 bases; unmatched bases: 9. CDR3 length: 15 amino acids. Per the germline V gene, CDR1 is MDHEN and CDR2 is SYDVKM. The CDR3 loop is CASSQTGGESNEQFF. The DNA of the CDR3 is TGTGCCAGCAGCCAAACAGGGGGCGAGAGCAATGAGCAGTTCTTC.

The rearrangement uses TRBV18 and TRBJ1-1, with a weak D call TRBD1 (6 bases). The germline V gene has CDR1 KGHSH and CDR2 LQKENI. The CDR3 runs to 15 residues. V shed 3 bases and J shed 5 bases, with 16 bases lying between them. The CDR3 nucleotides are TGTGCCAGCTCACCCCTCCGGGAGGGGGGAACTGAAGCTTTCTTT. It is translated as CASSPLREGGTEAFF.

A few counts support this clone. This sequence joins TRBV7-8 and TRBJ1-6, with no clear D. The germline V and J ends were trimmed by 1 base and 0 bases, with 7 bases remaining between them. The CDR3 runs to 16 residues. The germline CDR1 and CDR2 sequences are SGHVS and FQNEAQ. The chain's CDR3 is CASSLGSSSYNSPLHF. CDR3 DNA: TGTGCCAGCAGCTTAGGTTCGAGCTCCTATAATTCACCCCTCCACTTT.

This chain joins TRBV11-2 and TRBJ2-1; 9 bases map to TRBD1. The J segment lost 4 bases and the V segment lost 5 bases, leaving 6 bases of the junction unmatched. Looked up from germline, CDR1 is SGHAT and CDR2 is FQNNGV. The CDR3 totals 15 residues. The CDR3 DNA reads as TGTGCCAGCAGCCTTTGGGACAGGGCGTACAATGAGCAGTTCTTC. Its protein is CASSLWDRAYNEQFF.

This clone occurred many times. The chain is built from TRBV3-1 (or the pseudogene TRBV3-2) and TRBJ2-7, with D possibly matching TRBD2 (5 bases). The germline V gene encodes CDR1 LGHDT and CDR2 YNNKEL (reference sequence). Between the trimmed V and J ends, which lost 0 bases and 1 base, there was a span of 13 bases. This CDR3 has 16 amino acids. The CDR3 region is CASSQDQGGGSYEQYF. The CDR3 DNA reads as TGTGCCAGCAGCCAAGATCAAGGAGGCGGATCCTACGAGCAGTACTTC.

The rearrangement joins TRBV7-3 to TRBJ1-1; D call uncertain. V dropped 5 bases and J dropped 3 bases, with 13 bases sitting between them. This CDR3 region has 14 residues. CDR1 and CDR2 from the germline V gene are SGHTA and FQGTGA. In DNA, the CDR3 is TGTGCCAGCAGCCTGGAGTACGGAGACACTGAAGCTTTCTTT. Translating it yields CASSLEYGDTEAFF.

The genes are TRBV30 and TRBJ1-2, with a possible D match to TRBD1 (5 bases). The V end was cut by 3 bases, the J end by 5 bases, with 16 bases between. CDR3 length: 14 amino acids. CDR1 and CDR2 from the germline V gene are GTSNPN and SVGIG (reference sequence). The CDR3 region is CAWRGGRGAYGYTF. CDR3 bases: TGTGCCTGGAGGGGGGGGAGGGGAGCGTATGGCTACACCTTC.

The chain has TRBV28 and TRBJ2-7; 8 nucleotides agree with TRBD2. The CDR3 contains 14 residues. Germline V gene lookup returns CDR1 MDHEN and CDR2 SYDVKM. V shed 8 bases and J 0 bases; nucleotides not matched to a gene: 6. The CDR3 coding sequence is TGTGCCAGCCATCGTAGCGGGAACTCCTACGAGCAGTACTTC. It codes for CASHRSGNSYEQYF.